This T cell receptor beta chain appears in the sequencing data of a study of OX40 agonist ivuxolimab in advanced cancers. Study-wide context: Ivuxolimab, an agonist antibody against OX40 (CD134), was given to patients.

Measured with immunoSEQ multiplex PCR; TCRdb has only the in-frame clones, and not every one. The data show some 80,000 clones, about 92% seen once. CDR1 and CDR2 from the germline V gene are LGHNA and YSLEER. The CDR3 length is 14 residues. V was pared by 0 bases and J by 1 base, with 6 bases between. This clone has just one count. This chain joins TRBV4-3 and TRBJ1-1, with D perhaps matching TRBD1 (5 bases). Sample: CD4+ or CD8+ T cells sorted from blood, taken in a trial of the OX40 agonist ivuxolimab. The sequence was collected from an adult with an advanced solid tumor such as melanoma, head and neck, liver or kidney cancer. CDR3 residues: CASSQETGNTEAFF. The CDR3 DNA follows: TGCGCCAGCAGCCAAGAAACAGGGAACACTGAAGCTTTCTTT.